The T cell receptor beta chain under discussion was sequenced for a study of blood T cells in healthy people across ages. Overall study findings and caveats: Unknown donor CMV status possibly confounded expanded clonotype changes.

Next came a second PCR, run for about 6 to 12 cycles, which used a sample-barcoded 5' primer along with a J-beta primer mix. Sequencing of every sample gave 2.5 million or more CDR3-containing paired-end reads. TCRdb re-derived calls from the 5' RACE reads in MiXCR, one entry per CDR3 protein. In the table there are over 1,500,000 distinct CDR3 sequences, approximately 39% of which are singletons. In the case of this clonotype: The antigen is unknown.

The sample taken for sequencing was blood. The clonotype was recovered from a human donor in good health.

CDR3 in DNA: TGCAGTGCTAGTGAGCCCGGGGGGTCGGATGAGCAGTTCTTC. Residues: CSASEPGGSDEQFF. This chain uses TRBV20-1 with TRBJ2-1, with TRBD2 identical over 7 bases. CDR1 is DFQATT, CDR2 SNEGSKA, per germline (reference sequence). This CDR3 is 14 amino acids long. With 3 bases clipped from V and 8 bases from J, the junction kept 10 bases outside the gene matches.